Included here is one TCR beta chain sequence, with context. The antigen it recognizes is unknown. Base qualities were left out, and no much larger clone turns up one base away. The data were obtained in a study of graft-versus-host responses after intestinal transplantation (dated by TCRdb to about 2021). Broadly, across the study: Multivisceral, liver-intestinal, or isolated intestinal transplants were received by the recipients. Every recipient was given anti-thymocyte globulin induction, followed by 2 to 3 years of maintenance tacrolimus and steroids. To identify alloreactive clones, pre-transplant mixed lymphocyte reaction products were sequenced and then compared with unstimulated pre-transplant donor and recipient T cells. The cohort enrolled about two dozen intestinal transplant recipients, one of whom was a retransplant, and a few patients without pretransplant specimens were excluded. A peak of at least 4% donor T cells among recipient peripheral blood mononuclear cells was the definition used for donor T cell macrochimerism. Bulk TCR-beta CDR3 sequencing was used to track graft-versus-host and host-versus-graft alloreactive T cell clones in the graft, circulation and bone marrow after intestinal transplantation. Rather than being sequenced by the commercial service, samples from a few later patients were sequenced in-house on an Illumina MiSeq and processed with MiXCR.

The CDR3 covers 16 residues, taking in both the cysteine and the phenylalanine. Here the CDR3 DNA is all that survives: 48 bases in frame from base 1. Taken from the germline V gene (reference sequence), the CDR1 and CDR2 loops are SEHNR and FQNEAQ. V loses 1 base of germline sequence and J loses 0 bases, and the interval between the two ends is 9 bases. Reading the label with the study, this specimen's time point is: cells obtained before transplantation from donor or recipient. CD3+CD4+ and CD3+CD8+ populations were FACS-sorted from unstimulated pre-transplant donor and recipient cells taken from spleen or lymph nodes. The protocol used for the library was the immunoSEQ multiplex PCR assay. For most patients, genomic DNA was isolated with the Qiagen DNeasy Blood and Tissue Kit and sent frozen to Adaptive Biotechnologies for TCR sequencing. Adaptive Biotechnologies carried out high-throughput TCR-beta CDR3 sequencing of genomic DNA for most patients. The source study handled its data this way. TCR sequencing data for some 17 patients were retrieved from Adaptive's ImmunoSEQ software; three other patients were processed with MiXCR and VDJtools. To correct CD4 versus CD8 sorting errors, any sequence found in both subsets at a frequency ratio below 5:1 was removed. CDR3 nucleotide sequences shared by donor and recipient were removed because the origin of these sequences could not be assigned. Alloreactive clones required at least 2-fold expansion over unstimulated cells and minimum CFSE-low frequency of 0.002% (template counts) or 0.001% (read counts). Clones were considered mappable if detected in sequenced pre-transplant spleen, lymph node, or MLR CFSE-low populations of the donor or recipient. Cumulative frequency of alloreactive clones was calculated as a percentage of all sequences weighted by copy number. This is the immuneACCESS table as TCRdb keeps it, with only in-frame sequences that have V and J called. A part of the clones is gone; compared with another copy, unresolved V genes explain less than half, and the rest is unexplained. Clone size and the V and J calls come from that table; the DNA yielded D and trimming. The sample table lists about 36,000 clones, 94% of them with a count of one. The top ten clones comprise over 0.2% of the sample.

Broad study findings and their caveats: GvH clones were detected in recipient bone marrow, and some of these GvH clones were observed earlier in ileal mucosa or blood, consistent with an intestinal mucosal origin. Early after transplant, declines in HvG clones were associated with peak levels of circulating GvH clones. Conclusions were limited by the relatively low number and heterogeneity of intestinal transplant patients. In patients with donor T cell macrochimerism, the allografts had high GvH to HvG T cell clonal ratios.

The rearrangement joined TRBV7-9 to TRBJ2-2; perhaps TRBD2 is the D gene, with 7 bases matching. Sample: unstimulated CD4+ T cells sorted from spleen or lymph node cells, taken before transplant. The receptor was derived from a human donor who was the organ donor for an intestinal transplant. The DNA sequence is TGTGCCAGCAGCTTAGGGGGGGGCCCGAACACCGGGGAGCTGTTTTTT. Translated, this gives CASSLGGGPNTGELFF.